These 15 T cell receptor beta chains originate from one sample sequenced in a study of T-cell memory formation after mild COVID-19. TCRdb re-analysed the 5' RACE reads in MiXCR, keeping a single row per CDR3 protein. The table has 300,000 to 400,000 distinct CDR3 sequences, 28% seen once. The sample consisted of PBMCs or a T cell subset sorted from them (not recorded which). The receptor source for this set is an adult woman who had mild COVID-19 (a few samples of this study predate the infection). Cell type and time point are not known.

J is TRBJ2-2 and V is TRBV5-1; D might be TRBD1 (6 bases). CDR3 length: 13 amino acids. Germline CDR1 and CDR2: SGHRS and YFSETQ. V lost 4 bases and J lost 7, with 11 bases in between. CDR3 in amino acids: CASSKQGGGELFF. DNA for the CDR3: TGCGCCAGCAGCAAACAGGGTGGCGGGGAGCTGTTTTTT.

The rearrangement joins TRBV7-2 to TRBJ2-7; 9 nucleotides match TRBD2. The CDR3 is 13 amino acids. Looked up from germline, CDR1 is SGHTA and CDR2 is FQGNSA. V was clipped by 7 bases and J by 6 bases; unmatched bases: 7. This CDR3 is CASKAPSGIEQYF. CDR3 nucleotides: TGTGCCAGCAAGGCCCCTAGCGGGATCGAGCAGTACTTC.

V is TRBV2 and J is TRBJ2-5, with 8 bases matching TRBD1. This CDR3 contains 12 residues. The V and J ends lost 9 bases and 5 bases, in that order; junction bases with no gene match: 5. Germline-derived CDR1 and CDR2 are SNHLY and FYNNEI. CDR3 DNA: TGTGCCAGTCCAAGACAGGGGGAGACCCAGTACTTC. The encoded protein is CASPRQGETQYF.

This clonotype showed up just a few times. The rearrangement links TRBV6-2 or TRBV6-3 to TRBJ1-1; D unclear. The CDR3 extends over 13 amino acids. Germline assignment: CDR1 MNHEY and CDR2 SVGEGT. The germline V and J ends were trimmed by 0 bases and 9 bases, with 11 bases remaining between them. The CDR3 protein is CASSYSVGLKAFF. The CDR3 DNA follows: TGTGCCAGCAGTTACTCGGTAGGGTTAAAAGCTTTCTTT.

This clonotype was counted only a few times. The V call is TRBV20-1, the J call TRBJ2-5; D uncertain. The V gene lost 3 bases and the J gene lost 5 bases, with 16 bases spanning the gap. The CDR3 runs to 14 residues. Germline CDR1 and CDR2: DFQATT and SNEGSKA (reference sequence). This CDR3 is CSASAWGSRETQYF. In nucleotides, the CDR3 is TGCAGTGCTAGTGCATGGGGTTCGCGGGAGACCCAGTACTTC.

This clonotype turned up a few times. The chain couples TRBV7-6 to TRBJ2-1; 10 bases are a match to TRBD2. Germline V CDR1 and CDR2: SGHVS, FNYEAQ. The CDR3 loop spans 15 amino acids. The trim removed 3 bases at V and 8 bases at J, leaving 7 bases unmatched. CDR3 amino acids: CASSLLAGEGDEQFF. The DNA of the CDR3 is TGTGCCAGCAGCTTGCTAGCGGGAGAAGGCGATGAGCAGTTCTTC.

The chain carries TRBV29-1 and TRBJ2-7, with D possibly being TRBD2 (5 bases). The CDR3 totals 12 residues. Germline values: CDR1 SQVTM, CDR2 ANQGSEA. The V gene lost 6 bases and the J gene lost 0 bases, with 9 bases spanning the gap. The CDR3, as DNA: TGCAGCGTCGCAGGACTCTCCTACGAGCAGTACTTC. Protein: CSVAGLSYEQYF.

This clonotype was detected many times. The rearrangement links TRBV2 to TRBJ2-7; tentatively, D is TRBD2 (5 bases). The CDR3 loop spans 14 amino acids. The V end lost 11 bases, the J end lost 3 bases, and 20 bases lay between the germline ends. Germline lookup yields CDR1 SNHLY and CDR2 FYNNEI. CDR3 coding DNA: TGTGCCGGAAAAAGGAGCATTCGGGACTACGAGCAGTACTTC. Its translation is CAGKRSIRDYEQYF.

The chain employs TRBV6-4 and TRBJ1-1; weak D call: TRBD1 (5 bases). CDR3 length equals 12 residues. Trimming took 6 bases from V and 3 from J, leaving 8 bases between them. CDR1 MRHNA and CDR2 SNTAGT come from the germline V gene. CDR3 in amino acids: CASRGGDTEAFF. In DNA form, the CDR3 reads TGTGCCAGCAGGGGAGGGGACACTGAAGCTTTCTTT.

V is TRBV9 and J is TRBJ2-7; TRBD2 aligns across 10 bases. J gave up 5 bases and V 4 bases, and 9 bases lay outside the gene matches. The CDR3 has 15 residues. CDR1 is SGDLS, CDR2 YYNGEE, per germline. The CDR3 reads CASSPSLAGVHEQYF. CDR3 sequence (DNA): TGTGCCAGCAGCCCGAGCCTAGCGGGGGTCCACGAGCAGTACTTC.

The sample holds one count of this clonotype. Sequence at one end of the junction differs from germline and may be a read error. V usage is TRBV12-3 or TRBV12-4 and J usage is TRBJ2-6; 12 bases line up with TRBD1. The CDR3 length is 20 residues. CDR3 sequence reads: CASSSGTPGQGASGANVLIF. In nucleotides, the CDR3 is TGTGCCAGCAGTTCGGGTACACCGGGACAGGGGGCTTCTGGGGCCAACGTCCTGATTTTC.

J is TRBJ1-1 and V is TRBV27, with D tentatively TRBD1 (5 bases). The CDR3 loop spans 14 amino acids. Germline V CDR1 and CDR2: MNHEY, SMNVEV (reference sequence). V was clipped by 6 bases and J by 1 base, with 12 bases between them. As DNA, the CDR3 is TGTGCCAGCAGGGGGTTAGGGACGAACACTGAAGCTTTCTTT. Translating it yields CASRGLGTNTEAFF.

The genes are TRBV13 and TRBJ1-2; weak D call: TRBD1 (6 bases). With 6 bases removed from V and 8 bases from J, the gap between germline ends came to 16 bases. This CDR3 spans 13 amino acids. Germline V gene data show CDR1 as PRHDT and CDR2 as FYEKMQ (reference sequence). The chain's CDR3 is CASSRTEGVGYTF. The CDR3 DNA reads TGTGCCAGCAGTCGGACAGAAGGAGTAGGCTACACCTTC.

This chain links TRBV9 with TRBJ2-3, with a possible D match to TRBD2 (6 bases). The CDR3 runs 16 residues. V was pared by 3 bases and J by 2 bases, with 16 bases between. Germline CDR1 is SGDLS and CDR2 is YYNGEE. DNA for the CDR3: TGTGCCAGCAGCGCCATAGCGGAGAGTTTCACAGATACGCAGTATTTT. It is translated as CASSAIAESFTDTQYF.

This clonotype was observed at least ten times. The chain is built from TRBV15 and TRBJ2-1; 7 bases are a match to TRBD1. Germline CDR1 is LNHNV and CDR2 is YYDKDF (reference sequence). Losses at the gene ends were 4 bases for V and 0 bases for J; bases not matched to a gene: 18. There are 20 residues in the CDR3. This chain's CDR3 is CATSTPVRMETGSSYNEQFF. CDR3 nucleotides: TGTGCCACCAGCACCCCGGTACGGATGGAGACAGGGAGCTCCTACAATGAGCAGTTCTTC.